Given below is one T cell receptor beta chain in context. No antigen is known for it. The record has no base qualities; no much larger clone is one base away. Library preparation employed the immunoSEQ multiplex PCR assay. Not all clones reach the TCRdb copy of this immuneACCESS table, which keeps in-frame sequences only. Checked studies attribute under half of the gap to unresolved V genes and leave the rest unexplained. In this sample the table shows around 54,000 clones, over 90% of which occur a single time. Roughly 0.61% of the sample is taken by the ten largest. The entry originates in a study of T cell changes during pregnancy in multiple sclerosis (dated by TCRdb to the late 2010s). About the full investigation: The study examined how the T cell repertoire changed over the course of pregnancy in women with multiple sclerosis.

Taken from cysteine to phenylalanine, the CDR3 has 14 residues. CDR3 DNA only is kept here, 42 bases in frame from base 1. The germline V end is reduced by 5 bases and the J end by 8 bases; junction bases left unmatched: 6. Based on the germline V gene (reference sequence), the CDR1 and CDR2 sequences are SGHNT and YYREEE. The chain is made from TRBV5-4 and TRBJ2-1; 11 bases in the middle match TRBD1. This clonotype was obtained from a female donor in good health, enrolled as a control in a pregnancy study. The input for sequencing was CD4+ T cells from peripheral blood mononuclear cells, taken after pregnancy. The sequenced DNA is TGTGCCAGCAGTTCGGGACAGGGGGTGTATGAGCAGTTCTTC. It codes for CASSSGQGVYEQFF.